A selection of T cell receptor beta chains follows, all from one sample in a study of cytomegalovirus exposure and HLA in healthy donors. Clones were read by immunoSEQ multiplex PCR, and TCRdb kept only the in-frame ones, dropping some. The sample carries 150,000 or so clones, about four fifths recorded once. The sample taken for sequencing was PBMCs. The receptors shown here come from a young man in good health and CMV-seronegative. The conserved cysteine and the conserved F or W are not part of the CDR3 here.

v_gene	j_gene	CDR3aa
TRBV10-3	TRBJ2-3	ATRTSGDTDTQY
TRBV7-9	TRBJ2-7	ASSWTGTGWNEQY
TRBV28	TRBJ2-3	ASSWWGTGVGSDTQY
TRBV5-1	TRBJ2-7	ASSKGTATSYEQY
TRBV7-8	TRBJ1-6	ASSLVERTGVRDSPLH
TRBV27	TRBJ2-1	ASSFPTTSGGGNEQF
TRBV5-4	TRBJ2-3	ASTYSGGSTDTQY
TRBV19	TRBJ1-2	ASSDRAGGYT
TRBV11-2	TRBJ2-7	ASSSGPRNRGY
TRBV11-2	TRBJ2-7	ASRSQMVYEQY
TRBV18	TRBJ1-1	ASSPGQGGNTEAF
TRBV4-2	TRBJ2-3	ASSQAKSGRARDTQY
TRBV7-2	TRBJ1-2	ASSLDRANYGYT
TRBV28	TRBJ1-2	ASTPRAGLYGYT
TRBV7-6	-	ASSLSQGSYEQY
TRBV11-2	TRBJ2-5	ASSFNRGTYEETQY
TRBV30	TRBJ2-7	AWRELSRGEQY
TRBV11-3	TRBJ1-1	ASSFQGKNTEAF
TRBV25-1	TRBJ2-7	ASSERGNLAYEQY
TRBV7-2	TRBJ1-2	ASSLDRDYGYT
TRBV5-4	TRBJ2-7	ASSLASTSGYEQY
TRBV30	TRBJ1-5	AWQETGRGNQPQH
TRBV27	TRBJ2-5	ASSPDGLGWETQY
TRBV4-3	TRBJ2-5	ASSRGRQQGTQY
TRBV14	TRBJ2-1	ASSPLAGVLNEQF
TRBV4-1	TRBJ1-4	ASSQEGTVNGEKLF
TRBV28	TRBJ2-3	ASQSPARRGTDTQY
TRBV15	TRBJ1-6	ATSRDLGAGASPLH
TRBV19	TRBJ2-7	ASSKGGSSYEQY
TRBV7-8	TRBJ2-7	ASSLGPEEQY
TRBV27	TRBJ2-1	ASSPQGQPYNEQF
TRBV11-2	TRBJ1-3	ASSLVQGRSGNTIY
TRBV7-2	TRBJ2-7	ASSSLRDRGPGEQY
TRBV7-9	TRBJ2-1	ASSYGLSEQF
TRBV18	TRBJ1-1	ASSPRPQGEVTEAF
TRBV5-5	TRBJ1-3	ASSLWFSGTGISGNTIY
TRBV30	TRBJ1-6	AWTVLRARSSPLH
TRBV6-6	TRBJ2-4	ASSYSGTIQNIQY
TRBV15	TRBJ2-7	ATSRTPETGNEQY
TRBV4-1	TRBJ1-1	ASSPDQGAGTEAF
TRBV7-6	TRBJ2-7	ASSLGLTGTGSHEQY
TRBV28	TRBJ2-2	ALSQGWDTGELF
TRBV7-9	TRBJ1-5	ASSAGTGLNQPQH
TRBV10-3	TRBJ2-3	ATIGLAASTDTQY
TRBV12-5	TRBJ2-5	ASGLTGTGAETQY